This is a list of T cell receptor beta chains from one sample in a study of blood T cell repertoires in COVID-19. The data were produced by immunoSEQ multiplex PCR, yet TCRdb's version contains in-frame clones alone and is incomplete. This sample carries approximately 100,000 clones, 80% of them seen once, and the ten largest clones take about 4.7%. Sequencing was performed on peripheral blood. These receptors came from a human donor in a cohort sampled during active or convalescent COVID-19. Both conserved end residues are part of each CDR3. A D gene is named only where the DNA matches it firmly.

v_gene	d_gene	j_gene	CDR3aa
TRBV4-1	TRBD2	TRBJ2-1	CASSQDATSGNVHNEQFF
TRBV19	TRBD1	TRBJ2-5	CASSSGQGVETQYF
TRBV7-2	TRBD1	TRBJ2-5	CASSLQQGQETQYF
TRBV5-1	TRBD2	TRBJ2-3	CASSARGLAYTDTQYF
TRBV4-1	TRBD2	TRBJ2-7	CASSHPGLTYEQYF
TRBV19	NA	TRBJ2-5	CASSTGRQETQYF
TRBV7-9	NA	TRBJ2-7	CASSSTGGTLGQLYEQYF
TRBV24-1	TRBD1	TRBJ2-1	CATSQDRAIYNEQFF
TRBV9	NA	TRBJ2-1	CASRQDSNEQFF
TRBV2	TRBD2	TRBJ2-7	CASSAVGGGPYEQYF
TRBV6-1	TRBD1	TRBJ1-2	CASSRTGNYGYTF
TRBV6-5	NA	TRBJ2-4	CASSRQGLAKNIQYF
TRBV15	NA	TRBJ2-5	CATSRGLVQETQYF
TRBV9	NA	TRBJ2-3	CASSGSGSTDTQYF
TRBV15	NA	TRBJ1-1	CATRDFLMSTEAFF
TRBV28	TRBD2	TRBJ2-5	CASQGGSGRLPETQYF
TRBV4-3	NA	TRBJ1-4	CASSQRMDRAKEKLFF
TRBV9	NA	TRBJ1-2	CASSVDVRDGYTF
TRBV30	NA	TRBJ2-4	CAWTDTRNIQYF
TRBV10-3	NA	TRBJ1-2	CAISELIPDRKKQANYGYTF
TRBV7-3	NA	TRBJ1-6	CASSLIGVGSPLHF
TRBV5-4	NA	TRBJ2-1	CASREDFYNEQFF
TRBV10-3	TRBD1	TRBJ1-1	CATSGTGGTAAFF
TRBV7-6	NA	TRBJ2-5	CASSSPWGRETQYF
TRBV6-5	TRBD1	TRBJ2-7	CATRGQEQYF
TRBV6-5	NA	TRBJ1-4	CASSYTPATNEKLFF
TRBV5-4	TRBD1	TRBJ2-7	CASRDRDRGAEQYF
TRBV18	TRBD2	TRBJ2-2	CASSPRTSGGNTGELFF
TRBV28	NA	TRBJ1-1	CASLPPDLTGGLMNTEAFF
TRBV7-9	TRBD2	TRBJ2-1	CASSILGLAGHNEQFF
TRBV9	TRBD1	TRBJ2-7	CASTRTGNSYEQYF
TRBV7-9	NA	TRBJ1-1	CASSPPGGFMNTEAFF
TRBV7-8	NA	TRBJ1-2	CASQAEPYGYTF
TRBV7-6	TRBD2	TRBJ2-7	CASSPLSGEVSSYEQYF
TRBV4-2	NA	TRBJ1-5	CASSQQVSNQPQHF
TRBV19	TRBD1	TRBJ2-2	CASSWTGATATGELFF
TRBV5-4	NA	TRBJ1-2	CASSILSRVDSYGYTF
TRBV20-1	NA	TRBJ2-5	CSAATWETQYF
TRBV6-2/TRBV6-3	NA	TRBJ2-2	CASSTTIVIGELFF
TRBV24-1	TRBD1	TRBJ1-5	CATSESGGGRQPQHF
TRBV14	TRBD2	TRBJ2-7	CASSQWTSGLSSYEQYF